The present T cell receptor beta chain was sequenced within a study of CD8 T cells in ankylosing spondylitis. Study observations and caveats: Disease-linked clones bore a CD8+ phenotype, appearing relatively rarely in peripheral blood. Blood from ankylosing spondylitis patients appeared to carry a characteristic roughly 8-variant TCR beta motif. Enrichment of disease-linked clones was reportedly significant in matched ankylosing spondylitis synovial fluid.

This clonotype turned up a few times. Its antigen is as yet unknown. Library preparation for TCR beta used quantitative 5'-RACE with molecular barcodes. TCRdb redid the calling of the 5' RACE reads with MiXCR, one entry per CDR3 protein. The table records hundreds of thousands of distinct CDR3 sequences, 26% of them present only once. With 0 bases removed from V and 4 bases from J, the gap between germline ends came to 15 bases. The CDR3 is made up of 17 amino acids. CDR1 and CDR2 (germline): LNHNV, YYDKDF (reference sequence). The sequence was collected from a male donor with ankylosing spondylitis. The sequenced sample consisted of blood, either unsorted or a sorted T cell fraction (not recorded which). V and J are TRBV15 and TRBJ2-2; tentative D call: TRBD2 (5 bases). This chain's CDR3 is CATSRDFGEHSTGELFF. CDR3 coding DNA: TGTGCCACCAGCAGAGATTTCGGGGAACACTCCACCGGGGAGCTGTTTTTT.